One and the same sample provided the 13 T cell receptor beta chains below, sequenced in a study of Graves' ophthalmopathy and Graves' hyperthyroidism. Amplification of the TCR beta CDR3 regions used RNA transcripts (as template). An initial RT-PCR round employing HTBI primers preceded a second-round multiplex PCR. From the multiplex PCR reads, TCRdb called clonotypes with MiXCR, one entry per CDR3 protein. This sample yields approximately 640,000 distinct CDR3 sequences, of which over 40% are seen a single time; more than 2.5% belongs to the top ten. The specimen sequenced was peripheral blood. Receptor source: an adult man with Graves' ophthalmopathy.

The chain joins TRBV10-3 to TRBJ1-1; 9 bases align to TRBD1. J gave up 1 base and V 11 bases, and 11 bases lay outside the gene matches. Germline V gene lookup returns CDR1 ENHRY and CDR2 SYGVKD. This CDR3 region has 15 residues. CDR3 nucleotides: TGTGCCGCTCAGCCTCCGGGACAGGGGAACACTGAAGCTTTCTTT. It is translated as CAAQPPGQGNTEAFF.

The gene calls are TRBV11-2 and TRBJ2-7; the D gene is possibly TRBD2 (6 bases). Between the trimmed V and J ends, which lost 4 bases and 3 bases, there was a span of 10 bases. CDR1 SGHAT and CDR2 FQNNGV come from the germline V gene. The CDR3 consists of 13 residues. This CDR3 reads CASSYAGFYEQYF. The CDR3 DNA reads TGTGCCAGCAGCTACGCGGGGTTCTACGAGCAGTACTTC.

This chain links TRBV10-3 with TRBJ2-2, with TRBD1 identical over 7 bases. The CDR3 has 14 amino acids. With V trimmed by 5 bases and J by 4 bases, 4 bases remained unmatched. The germline gives CDR1 ENHRY, CDR2 SYGVKD. CDR3 in amino acids: CAISSYRGTGELFF. In nucleotides, the CDR3 is TGTGCCATCAGTAGCTACAGGGGCACCGGGGAGCTGTTTTTT.

This chain connects TRBV9 to TRBJ1-1; TRBD1 might be the D (5 bases). Germline-derived CDR1 and CDR2 are SGDLS and YYNGEE. V was pared by 2 bases and J by 14 bases, with 19 bases between. There are 13 residues in the CDR3. CDR3 in amino acids: CASSVWEGNEQFF. DNA of the CDR3: TGTGCCAGCAGCGTTTGGGAGGGGAATGAGCAGTTCTTT.

This chain links TRBV7-9 with TRBJ2-5; 8 bases map to TRBD1. There are 15 residues in the CDR3. Trimming took 5 bases from V and 1 from J; bases not matched to a gene: 6. Germline CDR1 is SEHNR and CDR2 is FQNEAQ (reference sequence). CDR3 nucleotide sequence: TGTGCCAGCAGCCCCCGGACAGGGACCCAAGAGACCCAGTACTTC. Amino acid sequence: CASSPRTGTQETQYF.

This clonotype was seen a handful of times. The germline gene is not matched at one end of the junction; a read error may be the cause. The rearrangement joins TRBV29-1 to TRBJ2-5; tentative D call: TRBD2 (7 bases). The germline V gene has CDR1 SQVTM and CDR2 ANQGSEA. The CDR3 totals 14 residues. CDR3 bases: TGTAGCGTTGGACTAGGGGGAGGGCAAGAGACCCAGTACTTT. Amino acids: CSVGLGGGQETQYF. The full variable domain, in which reference TRBV29-1 and TRBJ2-5 provide the parts outside the CDR3, is SAVISQKPSRDICQRGTSLTIQCQVDSQVTMMFWYRQQPGQSLTLIATANQGSEATYESGFVIDKFPISRPNLTFSTLTVSNMSPEDSSIYLCSVGLGGGQETQYFGPGTRLLVL.

Note on this clonotype: A read error is possible here, since a much larger clone lies one base away. The chain employs TRBV14 and TRBJ2-2, with D perhaps TRBD1 (5 bases). The germline V gene encodes CDR1 SGHDN and CDR2 FVKESK. This CDR3 spans 14 amino acids. The CDR3: CASSQEYGQGKASF. Written as DNA, the CDR3 is TGTGCCAGCAGCCAAGAATATGGGCAGGGTAAAGCTTCCTTT.

There are many counts of this clonotype. The chain recombines TRBV12-3 or TRBV12-4 with TRBJ1-2; D not resolved. V was cut by 6 bases and J by 2 bases, with 7 bases left in between. The CDR3 covers 12 residues. The CDR3 nucleotides are TGTGCCAGCAGCTTGCGGAACTATGGCTACACCTTC. Translating it yields CASSLRNYGYTF.

This clonotype showed up many times. The rearrangement uses TRBV7-2 and TRBJ2-6; a possible D gene is TRBD2 (5 bases). Germline V lookup: CDR1 SGHTA, CDR2 FQGNSA. The CDR3 contains 15 residues. Trimming removed 5 bases from V and 4 bases from J, with 12 bases in between. The CDR3, as DNA: TGTGCCAGCAGCACTAGGGTCTCAGGGGCCAACGTCCTGACTTTC. This encodes CASSTRVSGANVLTF.

The chain is built from TRBV7-4 and TRBJ2-2, with D possibly TRBD2 on 6 matching bases. Germline CDR1 reads SGHVT; CDR2 reads SQSDAQ. V was clipped by 5 bases and J by 4 bases, with 17 bases between them. The CDR3 sequence is 16 residues long. CDR3 nucleotide sequence: TGTGCCAGCAGCCAAGTCGCGGGGTACTCCACCGGGGAGCTGTTTTTT. Translation gives CASSQVAGYSTGELFF.

This clonotype has ten or more counts. The chain combines TRBV6-1 with TRBJ2-7; either TRBD1 or TRBD2 may fit D (5 bases each). CDR3 length: 11 amino acids. Germline-derived CDR1 and CDR2 are MNHNS and SASEGT. Trimming shortened V by 8 bases and J by 3 bases, and 8 bases separated the two germline ends. The CDR3 loop reads CASQGVYEQYF. CDR3 in DNA: TGTGCCAGCCAGGGAGTCTACGAGCAGTACTTC.

This clonotype was seen ten or more times. The gene calls are TRBV24-1 and TRBJ2-2, with 8 bases identical to TRBD1. Germline V gene data show CDR1 as KGHDR and CDR2 as SFDVKD. Trimming removed 7 bases from V and 4 bases from J; junction bases left unmatched: 4. The CDR3 is made up of 14 amino acids. CDR3 in DNA: TGTGCCACCAGCACCGGACAGGGCACCGGGGAGCTGTTTTTT. It yields the protein CATSTGQGTGELFF.

This clonotype appeared a few times. The chain links TRBV3-1 to TRBJ1-2, with D uncertain. The CDR3 loop spans 13 amino acids. CDR1 is LGHDT and CDR2 is YNNKEL in the germline V gene (reference sequence). Trimming pared 4 bases from V and 5 bases from J, leaving 11 bases between. The CDR3 here is CASSPAEKYGYTF. The CDR3 nucleotides read TGTGCCAGCAGCCCGGCGGAGAAGTATGGCTACACCTTC.